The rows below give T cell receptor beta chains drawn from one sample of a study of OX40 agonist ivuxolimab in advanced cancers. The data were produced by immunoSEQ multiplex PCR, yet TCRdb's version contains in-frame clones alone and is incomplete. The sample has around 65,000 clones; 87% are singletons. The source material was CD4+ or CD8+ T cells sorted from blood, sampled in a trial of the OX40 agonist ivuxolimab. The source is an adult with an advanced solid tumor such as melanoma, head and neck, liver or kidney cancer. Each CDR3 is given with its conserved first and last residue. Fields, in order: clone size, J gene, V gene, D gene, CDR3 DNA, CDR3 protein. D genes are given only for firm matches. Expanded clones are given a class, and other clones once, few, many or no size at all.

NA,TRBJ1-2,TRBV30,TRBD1,TGTGCCTGGAGTGTACGTAGGACAGGGGGACTTGGCTACACCTTC,CAWSVRRTGGLGYTF
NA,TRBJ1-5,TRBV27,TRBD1,TGTGCCAGCAGCCCAAGCCGGGACAGGGCTTATAGCAATCAGCCCCAGCATTTT,CASSPSRDRAYSNQPQHF
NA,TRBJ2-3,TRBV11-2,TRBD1,TGTGCCAGCAGCTCGCAGGGACAGAGCACAGATACGCAGTATTTT,CASSSQGQSTDTQYF
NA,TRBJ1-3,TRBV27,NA,TGTGCCAGCAGGACCTTCATTGGACGTGACTCTGGAAACACCATATATTTT,CASRTFIGRDSGNTIYF
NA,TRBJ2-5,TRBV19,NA,TGTGCCAGTAGTCTCCTGGGAGTCGAGACCCAGTACTTC,CASSLLGVETQYF
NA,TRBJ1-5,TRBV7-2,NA,TGTGCCAGCAGCCCCACGGGGCTAAACAATCAGCCCCAGCATTTT,CASSPTGLNNQPQHF
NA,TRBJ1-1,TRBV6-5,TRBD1,TGTGCCAGCAGTGGGATCAGGGGGCGGGACACTGAAGCTTTCTTT,CASSGIRGRDTEAFF
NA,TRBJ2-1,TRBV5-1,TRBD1,TGCGCCAGCAGGCGGGGACAGGGGAGTGGAAATGAGCAGTTCTTC,CASRRGQGSGNEQFF
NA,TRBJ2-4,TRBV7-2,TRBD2,TGTGCCAGCAGCACTCGACTAGCGGGGGACTATCTAGCCAAAAACATTCAGTACTTC,CASSTRLAGDYLAKNIQYF
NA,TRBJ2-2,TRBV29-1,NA,TGCAGCGCCTCGAGACAGGCCGGGGAGCTGTTTTTT,CSASRQAGELFF
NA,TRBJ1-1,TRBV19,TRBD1,TGTGCCAGTGCCGGGACAGCCAACACCAATTGGGTGAACACTGAAGCTTTCTTT,CASAGTANTNWVNTEAFF
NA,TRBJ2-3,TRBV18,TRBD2,TGTGCCAGCTCACGGACTAGCGGGGGGCAAATAATCAGCACAGATACGCAGTATTTT,CASSRTSGGQIISTDTQYF
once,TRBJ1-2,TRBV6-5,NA,TGTGCCAGCAGTTGGGGGGGCAGTGGAGGCTACACCTTC,CASSWGGSGGYTF
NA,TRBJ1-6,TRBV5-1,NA,TGCGCCAGCAGCTTGGTAGGGACACGTAATTCACCCCTCCACTTT,CASSLVGTRNSPLHF
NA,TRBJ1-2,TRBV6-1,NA,TGTGCCAGCGCGGGAGTTGGCTACACCTTC,CASAGVGYTF
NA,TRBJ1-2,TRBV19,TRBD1,TGTGCCAGTAGTATGGCCGACAGGGGCAGAGGCTACACCTTC,CASSMADRGRGYTF
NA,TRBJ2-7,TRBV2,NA,TGTGCCAGCAGTGACCTCGGCAGATCTTCCTACGAGCAGTACTTC,CASSDLGRSSYEQYF
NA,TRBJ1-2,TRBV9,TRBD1,TGTGCCAGCAGCGGGGGGACAGCGGTAGTAGAGAGCTACACCTTC,CASSGGTAVVESYTF
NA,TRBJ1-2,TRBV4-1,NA,TGCGCCAGCAGCCAAATTATACAAACCTATGGCTACACCTTC,CASSQIIQTYGYTF
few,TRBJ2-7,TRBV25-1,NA,TGTGCCAGCAGTGACCCCTTCACCTACGAGCAGTACTTC,CASSDPFTYEQYF
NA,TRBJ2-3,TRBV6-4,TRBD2,TGTGCCAGTGCTAGCGGGAGTATCACAGATACGCAGTATTTT,CASASGSITDTQYF
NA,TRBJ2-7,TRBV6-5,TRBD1,TGTGCCAGCAGTACCTCCGGGACAGGGCCCTACGAGCAGTACTTC,CASSTSGTGPYEQYF
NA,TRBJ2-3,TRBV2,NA,TGTGCCAGCAGAATGGGGACGGCGGGAGATACGCAGTATTTT,CASRMGTAGDTQYF
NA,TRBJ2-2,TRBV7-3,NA,TGTGCCAGCAGCTTTCAGGCCGGGGAGCTGTTTTTT,CASSFQAGELFF